This note documents a single T cell receptor (beta chain) sequence. The antigen it binds to is not known. Base qualities are missing; no much larger clone stands one base away. Whole blood was collected in K2EDTA tubes by collaborating institutions according to the institutions' own protocols. For TCRbeta analysis, collaborator samples were shipped as frozen whole blood, as isolated PBMCs, or as DNA extracted from either sample type. The germline V gene gives CDR1 as KGHSH and CDR2 as LQKENI. Its CDR3 holds 13 amino acids, cysteine through phenylalanine. The sequence is cut down to CDR3 DNA, 39 bases in frame from base 1. V is cut by 4 bases and J by 4 bases, and the space between the germline ends is 8 bases. The data were obtained in a study of blood T cell repertoires in COVID-19 (dated by TCRdb to 2020 to 2022). Looking at the study overall: Samples covering the acute and convalescent phases of COVID-19 were provided by collaborators in the United States, Italy and Spain. Where available, HLA class I and class II types were obtained from metadata supplied by the sample provider rather than from assay-based typing. The material from the prospective study consisted of cDNA or gDNA derived from T cells, B-cell-depleted T cells, or PBMCs. The dataset comprised deeply sampled blood TCRbeta repertoires from subjects exposed to, actively infected with, or recovered from COVID-19. Samples came from the ongoing ImmuneRACE study (first 160 participants) plus 1,254 subjects from 6 global collaborators. Nearly every sample came with metadata listing a de-identified subject ID, COVID-19 status, age in years and sex. The repertoires were released in a freely available public database meant as a resource for research on the immune response to SARS-CoV-2.

The immunoSEQ Assay, a bias-controlled multiplex PCR, was used to amplify TCRbeta CDR3 regions from genomic DNA. Per the authors' processing: The number of nucleated cells in each sample was estimated from the amplification of reference gene primers within the assay. To quantify the absolute abundance of each unique TCRbeta CDR3 rearrangement, sequence reads were collapsed and filtered. For each sample, productive Simpson clonality was calculated by taking the square root of Simpson's diversity index across productive rearrangements. TCRdb's version of the immuneACCESS table is confined to in-frame rearrangements and falls short of the full clone set. An unresolved V gene accounts for under half of the shortfall where checked; the remainder is of unknown origin. D and trimming come from the DNA, and the V and J calls and clone size come from that table. The table for this sample lists fewer than 200,000 clones; around 90% of them were counted only once. The ten largest clones represent roughly 25% of the sample.

Paper-wide results and their limitations: The quantity of clinical and demographic metadata differed by source and by participant and was supplied without curation.

Source material: peripheral blood. This chain is built from TRBV18 and TRBJ2-1; TRBD1 is perhaps the D gene, given 6 matching bases. This sequence originates from a man aged 55 to 70 with acute or convalescent COVID-19. The DNA reads as follows: TGTGCCAGCTCACGGGACATATACAATGAGCAGTTCTTC. It translates as CASSRDIYNEQFF. Supplemented by the reference TRBV18 and TRBJ2-1 proteins around the CDR3, the complete variable domain is NAGVMQNPRHLVRRRGQEARLRCSPMKGHSHVYWYRQLPEEGLKFMVYLQKENIIDESGMPKERFSAEFPKEGPSILRIQQVVRGDSAAYFCASSRDIYNEQFFGPGTRLTVL.